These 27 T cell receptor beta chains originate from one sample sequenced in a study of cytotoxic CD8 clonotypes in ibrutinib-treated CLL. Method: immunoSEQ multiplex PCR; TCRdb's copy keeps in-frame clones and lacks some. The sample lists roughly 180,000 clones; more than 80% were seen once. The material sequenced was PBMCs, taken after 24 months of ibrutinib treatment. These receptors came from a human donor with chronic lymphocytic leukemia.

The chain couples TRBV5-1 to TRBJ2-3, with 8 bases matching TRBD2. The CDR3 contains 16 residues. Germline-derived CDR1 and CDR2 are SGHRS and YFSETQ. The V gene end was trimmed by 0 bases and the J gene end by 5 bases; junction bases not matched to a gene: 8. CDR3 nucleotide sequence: TGCGCCAGCAGCTTGGACCGGGGGGGCCGGGGAGATACGCAGTATTTT. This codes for CASSLDRGGRGDTQYF.

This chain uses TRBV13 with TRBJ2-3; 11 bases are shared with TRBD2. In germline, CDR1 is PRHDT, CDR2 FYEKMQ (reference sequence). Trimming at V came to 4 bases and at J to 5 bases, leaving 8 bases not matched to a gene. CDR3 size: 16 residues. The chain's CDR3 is CASSYLLAGVQDTQYF. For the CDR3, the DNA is TGTGCCAGCAGCTACTTACTAGCGGGAGTTCAAGATACGCAGTATTTT.

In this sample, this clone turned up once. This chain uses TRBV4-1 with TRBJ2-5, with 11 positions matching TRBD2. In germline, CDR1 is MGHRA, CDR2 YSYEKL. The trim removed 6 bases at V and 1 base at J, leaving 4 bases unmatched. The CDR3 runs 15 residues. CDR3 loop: CASRAGLAVQETQYF. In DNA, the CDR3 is TGCGCCAGCAGAGCGGGACTAGCGGTCCAAGAGACCCAGTACTTC.

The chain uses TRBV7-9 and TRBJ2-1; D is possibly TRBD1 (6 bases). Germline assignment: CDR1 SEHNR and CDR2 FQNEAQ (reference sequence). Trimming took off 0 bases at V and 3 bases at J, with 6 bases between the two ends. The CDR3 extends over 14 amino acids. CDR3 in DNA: TGTGCCAGCAGCTTAGCACAGGGCTACAATGAGCAGTTCTTC. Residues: CASSLAQGYNEQFF.

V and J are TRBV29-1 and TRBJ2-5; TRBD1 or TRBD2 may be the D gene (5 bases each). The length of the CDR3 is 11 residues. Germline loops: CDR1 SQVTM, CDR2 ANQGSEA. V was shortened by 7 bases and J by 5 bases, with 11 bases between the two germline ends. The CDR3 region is CSAGGWETQYF. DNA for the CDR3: TGCAGCGCTGGGGGTTGGGAGACCCAGTACTTC.

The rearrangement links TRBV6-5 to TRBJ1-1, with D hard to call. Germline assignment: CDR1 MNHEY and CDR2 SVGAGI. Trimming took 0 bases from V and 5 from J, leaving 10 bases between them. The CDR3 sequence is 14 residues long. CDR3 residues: CASSYSGPETEAFF. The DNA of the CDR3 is TGTGCCAGCAGTTACTCGGGTCCGGAGACTGAAGCTTTCTTT.

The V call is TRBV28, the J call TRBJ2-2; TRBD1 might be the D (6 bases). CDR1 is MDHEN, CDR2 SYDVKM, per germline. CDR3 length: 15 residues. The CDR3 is CATYPGTLNTGELFF. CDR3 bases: TGTGCGACCTACCCCGGGACACTGAACACCGGGGAGCTGTTTTTT.

CDR3 sequence: CASKFGRNTEAFF. CDR3 in DNA: TGTGCCAGCAAATTCGGACGGAACACTGAAGCTTTCTTT. The J gene is TRBJ1-1, the V gene TRBV28; D not resolved. The CDR3 runs 13 residues. V lost 7 bases and J lost 1, with 10 bases in between. The germline V gene encodes CDR1 MDHEN and CDR2 SYDVKM.

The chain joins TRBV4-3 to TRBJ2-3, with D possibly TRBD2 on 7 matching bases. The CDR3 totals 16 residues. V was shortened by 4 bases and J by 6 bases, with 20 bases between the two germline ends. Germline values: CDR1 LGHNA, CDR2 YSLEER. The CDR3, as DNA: TGCGCCAGCAGCCTAAAGTGGGAGGGGGGGATGGATACGCAGTATTTT. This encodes CASSLKWEGGMDTQYF.

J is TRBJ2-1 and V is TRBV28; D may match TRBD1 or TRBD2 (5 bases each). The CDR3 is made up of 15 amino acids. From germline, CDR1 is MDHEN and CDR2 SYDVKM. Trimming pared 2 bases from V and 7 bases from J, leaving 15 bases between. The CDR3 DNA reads TGTGCCAGCAGTTTACAGGGCGGAGGAAGGAATGAGCAGTTCTTC. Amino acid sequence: CASSLQGGGRNEQFF.

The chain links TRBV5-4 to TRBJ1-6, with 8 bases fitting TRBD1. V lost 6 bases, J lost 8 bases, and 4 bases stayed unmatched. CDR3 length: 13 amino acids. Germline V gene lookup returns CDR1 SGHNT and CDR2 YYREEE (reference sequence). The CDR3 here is CASKQGVDSPLHF. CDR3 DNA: TGTGCCAGCAAACAGGGGGTTGATTCACCCCTCCACTTT.

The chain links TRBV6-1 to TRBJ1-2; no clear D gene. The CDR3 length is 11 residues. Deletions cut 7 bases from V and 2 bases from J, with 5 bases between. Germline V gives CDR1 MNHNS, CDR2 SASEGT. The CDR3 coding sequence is TGTGCCAGCATACAGAACTATGGCTACACCTTC. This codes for CASIQNYGYTF.

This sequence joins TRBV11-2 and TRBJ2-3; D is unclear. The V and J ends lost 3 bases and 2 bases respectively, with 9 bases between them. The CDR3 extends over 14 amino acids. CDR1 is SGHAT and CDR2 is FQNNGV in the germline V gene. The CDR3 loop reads CASSFSWVTDTQYF. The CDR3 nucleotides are TGTGCCAGCAGCTTCTCCTGGGTCACAGATACGCAGTATTTT.

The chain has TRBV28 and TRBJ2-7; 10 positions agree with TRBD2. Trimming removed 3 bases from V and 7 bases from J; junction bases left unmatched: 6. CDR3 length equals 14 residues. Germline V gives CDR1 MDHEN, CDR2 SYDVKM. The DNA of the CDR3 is TGTGCCAGCAGTTTGGCAGCGGGAGGGAGGGAGCAGTACTTC. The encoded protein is CASSLAAGGREQYF.

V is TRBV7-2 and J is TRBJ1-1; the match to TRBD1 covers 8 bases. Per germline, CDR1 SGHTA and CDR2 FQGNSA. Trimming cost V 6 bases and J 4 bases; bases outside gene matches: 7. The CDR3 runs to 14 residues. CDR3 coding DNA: TGTGCCAGCAGACCCAGGGGGCGGGGCACTGAAGCTTTCTTT. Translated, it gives CASRPRGRGTEAFF.

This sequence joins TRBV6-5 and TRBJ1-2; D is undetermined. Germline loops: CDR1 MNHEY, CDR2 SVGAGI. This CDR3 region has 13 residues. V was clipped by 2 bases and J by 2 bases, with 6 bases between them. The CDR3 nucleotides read TGTGCCAGCAGTTACGACGGAAACTATGGCTACACCTTC. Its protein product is CASSYDGNYGYTF.

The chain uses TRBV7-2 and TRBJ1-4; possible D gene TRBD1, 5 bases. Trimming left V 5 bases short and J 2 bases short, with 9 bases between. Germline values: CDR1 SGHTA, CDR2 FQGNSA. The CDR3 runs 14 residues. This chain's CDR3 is CASSPQATNEKLFF. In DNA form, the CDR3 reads TGTGCCAGCAGCCCACAGGCGACTAATGAAAAACTGTTTTTT.

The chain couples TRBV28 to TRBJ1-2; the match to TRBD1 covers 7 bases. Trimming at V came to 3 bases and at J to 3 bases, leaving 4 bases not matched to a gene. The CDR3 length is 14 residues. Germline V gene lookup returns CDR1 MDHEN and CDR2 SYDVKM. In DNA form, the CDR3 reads TGTGCCAGCAGTTTCCCGACAGGGCACTATGGCTACACCTTC. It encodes CASSFPTGHYGYTF.

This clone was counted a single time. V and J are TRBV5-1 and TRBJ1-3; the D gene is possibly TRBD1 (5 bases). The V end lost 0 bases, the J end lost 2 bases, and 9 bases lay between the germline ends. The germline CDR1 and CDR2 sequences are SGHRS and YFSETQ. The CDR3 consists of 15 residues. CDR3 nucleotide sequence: TGCGCCAGCAGCTTGGGAGGGGCGGCTGGAAACACCATATATTTT. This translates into CASSLGGAAGNTIYF.

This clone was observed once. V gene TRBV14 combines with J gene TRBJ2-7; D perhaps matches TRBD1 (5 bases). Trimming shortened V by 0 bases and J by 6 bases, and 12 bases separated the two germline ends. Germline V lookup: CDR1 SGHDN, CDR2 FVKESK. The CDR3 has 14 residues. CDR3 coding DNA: TGTGCCAGCAGCCAAGAGAGAACAGGTTTCGAGCAGTACTTC. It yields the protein CASSQERTGFEQYF.

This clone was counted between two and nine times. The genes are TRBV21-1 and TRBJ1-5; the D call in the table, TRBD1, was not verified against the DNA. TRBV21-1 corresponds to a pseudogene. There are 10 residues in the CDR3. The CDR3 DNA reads TGTGGGGACAAGTATCAGCCCCAGCATTTT. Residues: CGDKYQPQHF.

The CDR3 sequence is CASSTSHNSPLHF. The CDR3 bases are TGCGCCAGCAGCACCTCACACAATTCACCCCTCCACTTT. This chain links TRBV5-1 with TRBJ1-6; unclear D gene. Trimming removed 4 bases from V and 7 bases from J, with 9 bases in between. Germline loops: CDR1 SGHRS, CDR2 YFSETQ. The CDR3 is 13 amino acids.

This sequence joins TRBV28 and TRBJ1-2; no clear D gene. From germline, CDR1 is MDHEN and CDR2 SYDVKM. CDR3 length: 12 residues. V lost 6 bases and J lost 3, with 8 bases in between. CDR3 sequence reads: CASSLPDYGYTF. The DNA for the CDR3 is TGTGCCAGCAGCCTTCCCGACTATGGCTACACCTTC.

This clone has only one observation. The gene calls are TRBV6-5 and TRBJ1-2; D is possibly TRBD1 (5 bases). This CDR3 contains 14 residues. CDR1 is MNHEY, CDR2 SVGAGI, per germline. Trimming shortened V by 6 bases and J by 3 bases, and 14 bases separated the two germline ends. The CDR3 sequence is CASRGVGGDYGYTF. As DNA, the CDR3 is TGTGCCAGCAGGGGGGTTGGAGGTGACTATGGCTACACCTTC.

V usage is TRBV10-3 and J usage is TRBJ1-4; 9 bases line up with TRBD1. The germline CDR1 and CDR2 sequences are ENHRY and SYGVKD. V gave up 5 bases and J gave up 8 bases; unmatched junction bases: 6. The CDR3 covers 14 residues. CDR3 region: CAISLDRGSEKLFF. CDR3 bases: TGTGCCATCAGTCTCGACAGGGGGAGCGAAAAACTGTTTTTT.

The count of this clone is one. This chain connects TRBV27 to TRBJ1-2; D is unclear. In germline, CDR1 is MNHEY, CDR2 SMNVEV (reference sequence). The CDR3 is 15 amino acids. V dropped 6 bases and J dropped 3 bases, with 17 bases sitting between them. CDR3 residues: CASSPPRGLDYGYTF. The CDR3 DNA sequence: TGTGCCAGCAGCCCTCCGCGGGGTTTGGACTATGGCTACACCTTC.

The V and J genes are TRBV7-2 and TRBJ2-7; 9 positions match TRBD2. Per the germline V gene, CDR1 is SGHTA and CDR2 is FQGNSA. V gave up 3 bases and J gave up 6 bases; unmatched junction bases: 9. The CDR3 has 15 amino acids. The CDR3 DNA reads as TGTGCCAGCAGCTTGCAGATGACTAGCGGTGCCGAGCAGTACTTC. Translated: CASSLQMTSGAEQYF.